The rows below give T cell receptor beta chains drawn from one sample of a study of blood T cell repertoires in COVID-19. Measured with immunoSEQ multiplex PCR; TCRdb has only the in-frame clones, and not every one. Here the sample spans about 160,000 clones, roughly 90% being singletons. The sequencing input was peripheral blood. The receptors originated from a man between 25 and 39 years old with COVID-19, enrolled during active disease. The CDR3 runs from the conserved cysteine through the conserved F or W. Each record gives: CDR3 protein, CDR3 DNA, V gene, J gene, D gene, clone size. D genes are given only for firm matches. Not all rows give a size; the values are once, few, many and, for expanded clones, a class.

CDR3aa: CASMDTQSWSNQPQHF
CDR3nt: TGTGCCAGTATGGACACCCAATCTTGGAGCAATCAGCCCCAGCATTTT
v_gene: TRBV19
j_gene: TRBJ1-5
d_gene: .
abundance: .

CDR3aa: CASSDDEANAEAFF
CDR3nt: TGTGCCAGCAGTGACGACGAGGCGAACGCTGAAGCTTTCTTT
v_gene: TRBV9
j_gene: TRBJ1-1
d_gene: .
abundance: .

CDR3aa: CASSLETGSGYTF
CDR3nt: TGTGCCAGCAGCTTAGAAACGGGTAGTGGCTACACCTTC
v_gene: TRBV7-2
j_gene: TRBJ1-2
d_gene: .
abundance: .

CDR3aa: CASSHPSGVLAGGLGIQYF
CDR3nt: TGCGCCAGCAGCCACCCCTCGGGGGTCCTAGCGGGAGGGTTGGGCATTCAGTACTTC
v_gene: TRBV4-1
j_gene: TRBJ2-4
d_gene: TRBD2
abundance: .

CDR3aa: CASTGLRNSPLHF
CDR3nt: TGTGCCAGCACTGGACTTAGAAATTCACCCCTCCACTTT
v_gene: TRBV6-5
j_gene: TRBJ1-6
d_gene: .
abundance: .

CDR3aa: CASSLAYRTGNNSPLHF
CDR3nt: TGTGCCAGCAGCTTGGCATACAGGACAGGGAATAATTCACCCCTCCACTTT
v_gene: TRBV7-2
j_gene: TRBJ1-6
d_gene: TRBD1
abundance: .

CDR3aa: CASSPTGDTEAFF
CDR3nt: TGTGCCAGCAGCCCCACAGGGGACACTGAAGCTTTCTTT
v_gene: TRBV9
j_gene: TRBJ1-1
d_gene: TRBD1
abundance: .

CDR3aa: CSVVPPGHLINTF
CDR3nt: TGCAGCGTTGTCCCCCCGGGACATCTAATAAACACCTTC
v_gene: TRBV29-1
j_gene: TRBJ1-2
d_gene: .
abundance: .

CDR3aa: CASSAPLALAGGEQFF
CDR3nt: TGTGCCAGCAGCGCTCCTTTGGCGCTAGCGGGAGGCGAGCAGTTCTTC
v_gene: TRBV7-2
j_gene: TRBJ2-1
d_gene: TRBD2
abundance: .

CDR3aa: CASSSQGAGANVLTF
CDR3nt: TGTGCCAGCAGTTCCCAGGGGGCTGGGGCCAACGTCCTGACTTTC
v_gene: TRBV28
j_gene: TRBJ2-6
d_gene: TRBD1
abundance: few

CDR3aa: CASSLAVASGRAGYNEQFF
CDR3nt: TGCGCCAGCAGCTTGGCCGTGGCTAGCGGGAGGGCCGGCTACAATGAGCAGTTCTTC
v_gene: TRBV5-1
j_gene: TRBJ2-1
d_gene: TRBD2
abundance: .

CDR3aa: CASSSTGPYTDTQYF
CDR3nt: TGTGCCAGCAGCTCGACAGGGCCCTACACAGATACGCAGTATTTT
v_gene: TRBV27
j_gene: TRBJ2-3
d_gene: TRBD1
abundance: .

CDR3aa: CASSQDLGPYEQYF
CDR3nt: TGTGCCAGCAGCCAAGATCTTGGGCCCTACGAGCAGTACTTC
v_gene: TRBV3-1/TRBV3-2
j_gene: TRBJ2-7
d_gene: .
abundance: .

CDR3aa: CASSFGDRVNTEAFF
CDR3nt: TGCGCCAGCAGCTTCGGCGACAGGGTGAACACTGAAGCTTTCTTT
v_gene: TRBV5-1
j_gene: TRBJ1-1
d_gene: TRBD1
abundance: .

CDR3aa: CAIRGQGMLNEQFF
CDR3nt: TGTGCCATCAGGGGACAGGGAATGTTGAATGAGCAGTTCTTC
v_gene: TRBV10-3
j_gene: TRBJ2-1
d_gene: TRBD1
abundance: once

CDR3aa: CAQRGYMNTEAFF
CDR3nt: TGTGCGCAAAGGGGGTACATGAACACTGAAGCTTTCTTT
v_gene: TRBV6-6
j_gene: TRBJ1-1
d_gene: .
abundance: .

CDR3aa: CASSDSRGLASYEQYF
CDR3nt: TGTGCCAGCAGTGACTCCAGGGGTTTAGCCTCCTACGAGCAGTACTTC
v_gene: TRBV6-2/TRBV6-3
j_gene: TRBJ2-7
d_gene: .
abundance: .

CDR3aa: CASSQRGKAIGAFF
CDR3nt: TGTGCCAGCAGCCAAAGGGGGAAGGCCATTGGGGCTTTCTTT
v_gene: TRBV3-1/TRBV3-2
j_gene: TRBJ1-1
d_gene: .
abundance: .

CDR3aa: CASSQRASGGSNQPQHF
CDR3nt: TGTGCCAGCTCACAGAGAGCATCAGGGGGCAGCAATCAGCCCCAGCATTTT
v_gene: TRBV18
j_gene: TRBJ1-5
d_gene: TRBD1
abundance: .

CDR3aa: CAWSESGNTIYF
CDR3nt: TGTGCCTGGAGTGAATCGGGAAACACCATATATTTT
v_gene: TRBV30
j_gene: TRBJ1-3
d_gene: .
abundance: .

CDR3aa: CASSYGSGSAYEQYF
CDR3nt: TGTGCCAGCAGTTATGGAAGCGGGAGCGCGTACGAGCAGTACTTC
v_gene: TRBV6-5
j_gene: TRBJ2-7
d_gene: TRBD2
abundance: .

CDR3aa: CASSAGTGSYEQYF
CDR3nt: TGTGCCAGTAGTGCCGGGACAGGCTCCTACGAGCAGTACTTC
v_gene: TRBV19
j_gene: TRBJ2-7
d_gene: TRBD1
abundance: .

CDR3aa: CASSEPPGEEEQPQHF
CDR3nt: TGTGCCAGCAGTGAACCTCCGGGAGAAGAGGAGCAGCCCCAGCATTTT
v_gene: TRBV28
j_gene: TRBJ1-5
d_gene: .
abundance: .

CDR3aa: CASSLVSQAEAFF
CDR3nt: TGTGCCAGCAGCTTAGTTTCACAGGCTGAAGCTTTCTTT
v_gene: TRBV7-9
j_gene: TRBJ1-1
d_gene: .
abundance: .

CDR3aa: CALLDRTANYGYTF
CDR3nt: TGTGCCTTGCTGGACAGGACAGCTAACTATGGCTACACCTTC
v_gene: TRBV30
j_gene: TRBJ1-2
d_gene: TRBD1
abundance: .

CDR3aa: CASSEDRDDQPQHF
CDR3nt: TGTGCCAGTAGTGAGGACAGGGATGATCAGCCCCAGCATTTT
v_gene: TRBV19
j_gene: TRBJ1-5
d_gene: TRBD1
abundance: .

CDR3aa: CASSYQFSNTEAFF
CDR3nt: TGTGCCAGCAGCTACCAGTTTTCGAACACTGAAGCTTTCTTT
v_gene: TRBV5-6
j_gene: TRBJ1-1
d_gene: .
abundance: .

CDR3aa: CASSLTRGTQRGNEQFF
CDR3nt: TGTGCCAGCAGCTTAACCAGGGGTACTCAGAGGGGCAATGAGCAGTTCTTC
v_gene: TRBV7-9
j_gene: TRBJ2-1
d_gene: .
abundance: once

CDR3aa: CASSLDGHGYGYTF
CDR3nt: TGTGCCAGCAGCTTGGATGGGCACGGCTATGGCTACACCTTC
v_gene: TRBV5-4
j_gene: TRBJ1-2
d_gene: .
abundance: .

CDR3aa: CAAASYRADTQYF
CDR3nt: TGTGCCGCCGCTTCCTACAGGGCAGATACGCAGTATTTT
v_gene: TRBV24-1
j_gene: TRBJ2-3
d_gene: .
abundance: .

CDR3aa: CASSQSLLNRNTEAFF
CDR3nt: TGCGCCAGCAGCCAAAGCCTATTAAACAGGAACACTGAAGCTTTCTTT
v_gene: TRBV4-3
j_gene: TRBJ1-1
d_gene: .
abundance: .

CDR3aa: CSVEDATKSYNEQFF
CDR3nt: TGCAGCGTTGAAGATGCGACAAAGTCCTACAATGAGCAGTTCTTC
v_gene: TRBV29-1
j_gene: TRBJ2-1
d_gene: .
abundance: .

CDR3aa: CASSRNRDRFNYGYTF
CDR3nt: TGTGCCAGCAGCCGGAACCGGGACAGGTTTAACTATGGCTACACCTTC
v_gene: TRBV5-6
j_gene: TRBJ1-2
d_gene: TRBD1
abundance: .

CDR3aa: CASSPRTPDNSPLHF
CDR3nt: TGTGCCAGCAGCCCAAGGACACCTGATAATTCACCCCTCCACTTT
v_gene: TRBV5-4
j_gene: TRBJ1-6
d_gene: .
abundance: .

CDR3aa: CAWTGLAGDHDNEQFF
CDR3nt: TGTGCCTGGACCGGACTAGCGGGAGATCACGACAATGAGCAGTTCTTC
v_gene: TRBV30
j_gene: TRBJ2-1
d_gene: TRBD2
abundance: .

CDR3aa: CASRRDRGSNQPQHF
CDR3nt: TGTGCCAGCAGAAGGGACAGGGGAAGTAATCAGCCCCAGCATTTT
v_gene: TRBV6-5
j_gene: TRBJ1-5
d_gene: TRBD1
abundance: .

CDR3aa: CASSLTGGTEAFF
CDR3nt: TGTGCCAGCAGTTTAACAGGGGGTACTGAAGCTTTCTTT
v_gene: TRBV28
j_gene: TRBJ1-1
d_gene: TRBD1
abundance: .

CDR3aa: CASRRSGQENTEAFF
CDR3nt: TGTGCCAGCAGACGCTCGGGACAGGAGAACACTGAAGCTTTCTTT
v_gene: TRBV6-5
j_gene: TRBJ1-1
d_gene: TRBD1
abundance: .

CDR3aa: CASRPGGAAYEQYF
CDR3nt: TGTGCCAGCAGGCCGGGGGGGGCAGCCTACGAGCAGTACTTC
v_gene: TRBV2
j_gene: TRBJ2-7
d_gene: TRBD2
abundance: .

CDR3aa: CASSWDRDSYEQYF
CDR3nt: TGTGCCAGCAGCTGGGACAGGGATTCCTACGAGCAGTACTTC
v_gene: TRBV5-4
j_gene: TRBJ2-7
d_gene: TRBD1
abundance: .

CDR3aa: CASPTSGGSNEQFF
CDR3nt: TGTGCCAGCCCGACTAGCGGGGGGTCCAATGAGCAGTTCTTC
v_gene: TRBV18
j_gene: TRBJ2-1
d_gene: TRBD2
abundance: .

CDR3aa: CASSSSGTSGGYEQYF
CDR3nt: TGTGCCAGCAGTTCCTCGGGGACTAGCGGGGGCTACGAGCAGTACTTC
v_gene: TRBV6-5
j_gene: TRBJ2-7
d_gene: TRBD2
abundance: .

CDR3aa: CASTWTVKETQYF
CDR3nt: TGTGCCAGCACCTGGACAGTAAAAGAGACCCAGTACTTC
v_gene: TRBV6-5
j_gene: TRBJ2-5
d_gene: .
abundance: .

CDR3aa: CASRLFGGREKLFF
CDR3nt: TGTGCCAGCAGACTCTTTGGGGGCAGGGAAAAACTGTTTTTT
v_gene: TRBV2
j_gene: TRBJ1-4
d_gene: .
abundance: .

CDR3aa: CASSSNQGLMNTEAFF
CDR3nt: TGTGCCAGCAGTTCAAACCAGGGGCTGATGAACACTGAAGCTTTCTTT
v_gene: TRBV6-5
j_gene: TRBJ1-1
d_gene: .
abundance: .